This T cell receptor (beta chain) was sequenced in a study of blood T cells in healthy people across ages. Note on this clonotype: What it recognizes is unknown.

Sample-barcoded 5' priming and a J-beta primer mix drove a second PCR of about 6 to 12 cycles. TCRdb fed the 5' RACE reads into MiXCR, producing one record per CDR3 protein. The sample includes about 680,000 distinct CDR3 sequences, 45% to 50% of them seen just once. Trimming cost V 3 bases and J 2 bases, with 11 bases left between them. CDR1 and CDR2 (germline): KGHSH, LQKENI. The CDR3 extends over 14 amino acids. General study points: There was a strong correlation between TCR beta diversity and naive T cell percentage.

The V and J genes are TRBV18 and TRBJ2-7; D may correspond to TRBD1 or TRBD2 (5 bases each). This clonotype was sampled from a woman aged 55-75 years in good health. Specimen: blood. The CDR3 loop reads CASSPGATTYEQYF. The CDR3 bases are TGTGCCAGCTCACCCGGGGCGACCACCTACGAGCAGTACTTC.